This TCR beta chain was identified in a study of T cell responses to AZD1222 COVID-19 vaccine. As for the study in general: Whether given at about 4 or about 12 weeks, second doses were pooled.

The study's findings and limits: Clonal diversity was possibly underestimated, and white British individuals and females predominated among donors.

Comments on this clone: What it binds is unknown.

Some clones are missing from TCRdb's copy, which holds only in-frame ones; the method was immunoSEQ multiplex PCR. This sample has roughly 97,000 clones, with 93% found just once. Germline trimming cut 4 bases from V and 3 bases from J; bases unmatched to any gene: 6. This CDR3 contains 14 residues. From germline, CDR1 is SGHRS and CDR2 YFSETQ. V gene TRBV5-1 combines with J gene TRBJ1-1, with TRBD1 matching over 7 bases. Sequenced here: peripheral blood, sampled on day 0 of AZD1222 vaccination. This TCR was sampled from an adult in good health. CDR3 nucleotides: TGCGCCAGCAGCGAAACAGGGGCGGACACTGAAGCTTTCTTT. It translates to CASSETGADTEAFF.